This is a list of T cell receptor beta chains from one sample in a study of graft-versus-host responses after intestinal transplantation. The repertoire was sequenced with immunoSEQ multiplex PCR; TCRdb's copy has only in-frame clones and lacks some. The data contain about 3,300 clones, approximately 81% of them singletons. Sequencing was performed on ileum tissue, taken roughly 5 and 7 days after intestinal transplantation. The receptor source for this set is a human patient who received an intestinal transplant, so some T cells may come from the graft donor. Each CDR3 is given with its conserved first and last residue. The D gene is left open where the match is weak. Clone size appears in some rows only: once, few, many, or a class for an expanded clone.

CDR3 DNA: TGCGCCAGCAGCCACACAGGGAGAGAGCAGTACTTC
CDR3 protein: CASSHTGREQYF
D gene: .
J gene: TRBJ2-7
CDR3 length: 12
clone size: once
V gene: TRBV4-1

CDR3 DNA: TGTGCCTGGAGGGCGGGGAGATCCTACAATGAGCAGTTCTTC
CDR3 protein: CAWRAGRSYNEQFF
D gene: .
J gene: TRBJ2-1
CDR3 length: 14
clone size: .
V gene: TRBV30

CDR3 DNA: TGCGCCAGCAGACTAGCGGGAGAAGAGACCCAGTACTTC
CDR3 protein: CASRLAGEETQYF
D gene: TRBD2
J gene: TRBJ2-5
CDR3 length: 13
clone size: .
V gene: TRBV10-2

CDR3 DNA: TGTGCCAGCAGTCATGAGGGTCAGCCCCAGCATTTT
CDR3 protein: CASSHEGQPQHF
D gene: .
J gene: TRBJ1-5
CDR3 length: 12
clone size: .
V gene: TRBV28

CDR3 DNA: TGCAGCGTTTCAGACAGGGAATCTGGAAACACCATATATTTT
CDR3 protein: CSVSDRESGNTIYF
D gene: TRBD1
J gene: TRBJ1-3
CDR3 length: 14
clone size: .
V gene: TRBV29-1

CDR3 DNA: TGTGCCAGCAGCTTAGGGGACAGGGAAATTAGCAATCAGCCCCAGCATTTT
CDR3 protein: CASSLGDREISNQPQHF
D gene: TRBD1
J gene: TRBJ1-5
CDR3 length: 17
clone size: .
V gene: TRBV7-9

CDR3 DNA: TGTGCCAGCCACCCGAAAGGGTTGAACACCGGGGAGCTGTTTTTT
CDR3 protein: CASHPKGLNTGELFF
D gene: .
J gene: TRBJ2-2
CDR3 length: 15
clone size: .
V gene: TRBV19

CDR3 DNA: TGTGCCAGCTCACCAGAAGGACAGGTCTCTGGAAACACCATATATTTT
CDR3 protein: CASSPEGQVSGNTIYF
D gene: TRBD1
J gene: TRBJ1-3
CDR3 length: 16
clone size: .
V gene: TRBV18

CDR3 DNA: TGTGCCAGCAGCCAAGGATACGAGCAGTACTTC
CDR3 protein: CASSQGYEQYF
D gene: .
J gene: TRBJ2-7
CDR3 length: 11
clone size: .
V gene: TRBV14

CDR3 DNA: TGTGCCAGCAGTTTAACCTATAATTCACCCCTCCACTTT
CDR3 protein: CASSLTYNSPLHF
D gene: .
J gene: TRBJ1-6
CDR3 length: 13
clone size: .
V gene: TRBV27

CDR3 DNA: TGTGCCAGCAGCTTACCCGGACAACTTAACACCGGGGAGCTGTTTTTT
CDR3 protein: CASSLPGQLNTGELFF
D gene: .
J gene: TRBJ2-2
CDR3 length: 16
clone size: .
V gene: TRBV5-6

CDR3 DNA: TGTGCCTGGAGTGGAATAGCGGCGAGCTCCTACAATGAGCAGTTCTTC
CDR3 protein: CAWSGIAASSYNEQFF
D gene: .
J gene: TRBJ2-1
CDR3 length: 16
clone size: .
V gene: TRBV30

CDR3 DNA: TGTGCCAGCAACAGGGGGCGAGGGTACGAGCAGTACTTC
CDR3 protein: CASNRGRGYEQYF
D gene: TRBD1
J gene: TRBJ2-7
CDR3 length: 13
clone size: .
V gene: TRBV9

CDR3 DNA: TGTGCCAGCAGCTTAGACAGGGCCAAAAACATTCAGTACTTC
CDR3 protein: CASSLDRAKNIQYF
D gene: .
J gene: TRBJ2-4
CDR3 length: 14
clone size: .
V gene: TRBV11-2

CDR3 DNA: TGTGCCAGCAGTTACTCAAGCAAACTTCTGAACACTGAAGCTTTCTTT
CDR3 protein: CASSYSSKLLNTEAFF
D gene: .
J gene: TRBJ1-1
CDR3 length: 16
clone size: .
V gene: TRBV6-5

CDR3 DNA: TGTGCCAGCAGTGAACTAGCGGGGCAAGAGACCCAGTACTTC
CDR3 protein: CASSELAGQETQYF
D gene: TRBD2
J gene: TRBJ2-5
CDR3 length: 14
clone size: .
V gene: TRBV25-1

CDR3 DNA: TGTGCCTGCCACTCGACTAGCGGGAGCTACGAGCAGTACTTC
CDR3 protein: CACHSTSGSYEQYF
D gene: TRBD2
J gene: TRBJ2-7
CDR3 length: 14
clone size: .
V gene: TRBV30

CDR3 DNA: TGCGCCAGCAGCCAAGGTATGGTCAGCGGGTTCACAGATACGCAGTATTTT
CDR3 protein: CASSQGMVSGFTDTQYF
D gene: .
J gene: TRBJ2-3
CDR3 length: 17
clone size: .
V gene: TRBV4-1

CDR3 DNA: TGTGCCAGCAGTGAACTCTCCTACAATGAGCAGTTCTTC
CDR3 protein: CASSELSYNEQFF
D gene: .
J gene: TRBJ2-1
CDR3 length: 13
clone size: once
V gene: TRBV25-1

CDR3 DNA: TGCGCCAGCAGCCAAGCCGTTAGCACAGATACGCAGTATTTT
CDR3 protein: CASSQAVSTDTQYF
D gene: .
J gene: TRBJ2-3
CDR3 length: 14
clone size: .
V gene: TRBV4-1

CDR3 DNA: TGTGCCAGCAGTTTGTCTAGCGGGGGAACCTACGAGCAGTACTTC
CDR3 protein: CASSLSSGGTYEQYF
D gene: TRBD2
J gene: TRBJ2-7
CDR3 length: 15
clone size: .
V gene: TRBV25-1

CDR3 DNA: TGTGCCAGCAGCCAAGAGGGACACTCCTACAATGAGCAGTTCTTC
CDR3 protein: CASSQEGHSYNEQFF
D gene: .
J gene: TRBJ2-1
CDR3 length: 15
clone size: .
V gene: TRBV4-2

CDR3 DNA: TGTGCCAGCAGACTAGCGGGAGGCTACGAGCAGTACTTC
CDR3 protein: CASRLAGGYEQYF
D gene: TRBD2
J gene: TRBJ2-7
CDR3 length: 13
clone size: .
V gene: TRBV6-5

CDR3 DNA: TGTGCCAGCAGCTTGTCTAGCACTGAGCAGTTCTTC
CDR3 protein: CASSLSSTEQFF
D gene: .
J gene: TRBJ2-1
CDR3 length: 12
clone size: .
V gene: TRBV5-6

CDR3 DNA: TGTGCCAGCAGTTCGGGACAGGGCGCCTACGAGCAGTACTTC
CDR3 protein: CASSSGQGAYEQYF
D gene: TRBD1
J gene: TRBJ2-7
CDR3 length: 14
clone size: .
V gene: TRBV28

CDR3 DNA: TGTGCCAGCAGTTGGACAGGGGGTTACGAGCAGTACTTC
CDR3 protein: CASSWTGGYEQYF
D gene: TRBD1
J gene: TRBJ2-7
CDR3 length: 13
clone size: few
V gene: TRBV6-6

CDR3 DNA: TGTGCCAGCAGTTTCCCCATGGGAGCCTACGAGCAGTACTTC
CDR3 protein: CASSFPMGAYEQYF
D gene: .
J gene: TRBJ2-7
CDR3 length: 14
clone size: .
V gene: TRBV6-8

CDR3 DNA: TGTGCCAGCAGTGACCGGACAGGGATCATCTACGAGCAGTACTTC
CDR3 protein: CASSDRTGIIYEQYF
D gene: TRBD1
J gene: TRBJ2-7
CDR3 length: 15
clone size: few
V gene: TRBV6-1

CDR3 DNA: TGCGCCAGCAGCTCCCTCAGCTCCTACGAGCAGTACTTC
CDR3 protein: CASSSLSSYEQYF
D gene: .
J gene: TRBJ2-7
CDR3 length: 13
clone size: .
V gene: TRBV5-1

CDR3 DNA: TGCGCCAGCAGCCAAGATAAAAAGAGCACAGATACGCAGTATTTT
CDR3 protein: CASSQDKKSTDTQYF
D gene: .
J gene: TRBJ2-3
CDR3 length: 15
clone size: once
V gene: TRBV4-1

CDR3 DNA: TGTGCCAGCAGCTCGACAGGGGACTACGAGCAGTACTTC
CDR3 protein: CASSSTGDYEQYF
D gene: TRBD1
J gene: TRBJ2-7
CDR3 length: 13
clone size: .
V gene: TRBV13

CDR3 DNA: TGTGCCAGCAGCTTAGGTAATACAGGCCGTCCCGGTACGCAGTATTTT
CDR3 protein: CASSLGNTGRPGTQYF
D gene: .
J gene: TRBJ2-3
CDR3 length: 16
clone size: .
V gene: TRBV13

CDR3 DNA: TGTGCCACCAGCAGACCACGACTAGCGGGAGGGCCAGAGACCCAGTACTTC
CDR3 protein: CATSRPRLAGGPETQYF
D gene: TRBD2
J gene: TRBJ2-5
CDR3 length: 17
clone size: .
V gene: TRBV15

CDR3 DNA: TGTGCCAGCAGCTTGGCCGCTATAGCGGGGGTGAACACCGGGGAGCTGTTTTTT
CDR3 protein: CASSLAAIAGVNTGELFF
D gene: TRBD2
J gene: TRBJ2-2
CDR3 length: 18
clone size: .
V gene: TRBV5-5

CDR3 DNA: TGCGCCAGCAGCTTCGACAGGAGCAGACCCGAGCAGTACTTC
CDR3 protein: CASSFDRSRPEQYF
D gene: .
J gene: TRBJ2-7
CDR3 length: 14
clone size: few
V gene: TRBV5-1